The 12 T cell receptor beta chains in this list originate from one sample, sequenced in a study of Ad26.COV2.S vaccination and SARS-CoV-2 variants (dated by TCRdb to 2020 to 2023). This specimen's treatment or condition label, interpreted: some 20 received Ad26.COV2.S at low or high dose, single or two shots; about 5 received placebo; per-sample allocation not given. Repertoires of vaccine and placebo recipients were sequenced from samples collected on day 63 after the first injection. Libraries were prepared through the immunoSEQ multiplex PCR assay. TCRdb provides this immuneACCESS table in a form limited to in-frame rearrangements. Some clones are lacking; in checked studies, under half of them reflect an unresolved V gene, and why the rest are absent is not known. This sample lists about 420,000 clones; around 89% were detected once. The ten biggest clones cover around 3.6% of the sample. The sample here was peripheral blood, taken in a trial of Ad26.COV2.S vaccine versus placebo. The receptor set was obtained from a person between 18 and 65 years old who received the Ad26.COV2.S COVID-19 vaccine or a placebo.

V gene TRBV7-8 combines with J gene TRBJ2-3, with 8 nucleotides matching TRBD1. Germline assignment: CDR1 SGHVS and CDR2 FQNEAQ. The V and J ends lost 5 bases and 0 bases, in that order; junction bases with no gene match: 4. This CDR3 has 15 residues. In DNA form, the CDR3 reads TGTGCCAGCAGCATAGACAGGGGAAGCACAGATACGCAGTATTTT. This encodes CASSIDRGSTDTQYF.

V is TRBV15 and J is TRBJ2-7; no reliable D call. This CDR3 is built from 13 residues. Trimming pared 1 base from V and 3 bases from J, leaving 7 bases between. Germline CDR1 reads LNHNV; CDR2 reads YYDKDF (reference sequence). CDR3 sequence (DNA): TGTGCCACCAGCAGAGGGGGAAACTACGAGCAGTACTTC. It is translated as CATSRGGNYEQYF.

CDR3 in DNA: TGTGCCAGCAGTCCCGGACTCGATCAGCCCCAGCATTTT. This codes for CASSPGLDQPQHF. This sequence joins TRBV27 and TRBJ1-5, with D unresolved. The CDR3 extends over 13 amino acids. V was shortened by 5 bases and J by 5 bases, with 10 bases between the two germline ends. CDR1 is MNHEY, CDR2 SMNVEV, per germline (reference sequence).

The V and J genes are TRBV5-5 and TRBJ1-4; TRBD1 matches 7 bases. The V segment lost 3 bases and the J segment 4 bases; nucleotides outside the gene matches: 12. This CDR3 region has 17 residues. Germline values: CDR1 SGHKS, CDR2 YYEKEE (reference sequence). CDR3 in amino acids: CASSWETPGQRNEKLFF. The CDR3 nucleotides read TGTGCCAGCAGCTGGGAAACCCCGGGACAGCGTAATGAAAAACTGTTTTTT.

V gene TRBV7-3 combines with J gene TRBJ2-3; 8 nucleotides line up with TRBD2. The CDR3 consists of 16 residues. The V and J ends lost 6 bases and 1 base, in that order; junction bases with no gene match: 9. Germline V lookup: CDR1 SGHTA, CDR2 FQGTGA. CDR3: CASSQSRRGGTDTQYF. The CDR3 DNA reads TGTGCCAGCAGTCAAAGCAGGCGGGGGGGCACAGATACGCAGTATTTT.

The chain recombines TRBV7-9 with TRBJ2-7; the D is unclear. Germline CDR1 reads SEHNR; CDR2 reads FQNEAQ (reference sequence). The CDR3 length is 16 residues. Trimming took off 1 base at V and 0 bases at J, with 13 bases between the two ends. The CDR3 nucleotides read TGTGCCAGCAGCTTAGGTGTTGGGGTATCCTCCTACGAGCAGTACTTC. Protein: CASSLGVGVSSYEQYF.

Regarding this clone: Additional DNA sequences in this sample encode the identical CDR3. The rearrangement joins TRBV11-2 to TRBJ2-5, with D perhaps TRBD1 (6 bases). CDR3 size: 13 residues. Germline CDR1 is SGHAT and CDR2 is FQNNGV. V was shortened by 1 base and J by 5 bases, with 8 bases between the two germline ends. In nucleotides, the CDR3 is TGTGCCAGCAGCTTAGCAGGGGCCGAGACCCAGTACTTC. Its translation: CASSLAGAETQYF.

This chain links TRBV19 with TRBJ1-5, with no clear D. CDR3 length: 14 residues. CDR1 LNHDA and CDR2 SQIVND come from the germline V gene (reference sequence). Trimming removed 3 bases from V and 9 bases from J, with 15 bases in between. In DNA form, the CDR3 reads TGTGCCAGTAGTATGGGCCCGCAATTACGGCCCCAGCATTTT. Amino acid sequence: CASSMGPQLRPQHF.

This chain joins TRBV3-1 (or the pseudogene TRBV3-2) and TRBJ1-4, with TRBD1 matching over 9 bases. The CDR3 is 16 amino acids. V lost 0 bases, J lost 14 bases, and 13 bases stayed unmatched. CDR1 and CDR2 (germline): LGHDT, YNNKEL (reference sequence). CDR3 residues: CASSQERMRDRDGLFF. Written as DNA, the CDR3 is TGTGCCAGCAGCCAAGAACGAATGCGGGACAGGGATGGCCTGTTTTTT.

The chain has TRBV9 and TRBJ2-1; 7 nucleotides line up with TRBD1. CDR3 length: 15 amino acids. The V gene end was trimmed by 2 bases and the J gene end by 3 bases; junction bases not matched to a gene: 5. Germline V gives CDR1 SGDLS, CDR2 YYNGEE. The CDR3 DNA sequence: TGTGCCAGCAGCGTCGACAGGGCGAGCTACAATGAGCAGTTCTTC. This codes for CASSVDRASYNEQFF.

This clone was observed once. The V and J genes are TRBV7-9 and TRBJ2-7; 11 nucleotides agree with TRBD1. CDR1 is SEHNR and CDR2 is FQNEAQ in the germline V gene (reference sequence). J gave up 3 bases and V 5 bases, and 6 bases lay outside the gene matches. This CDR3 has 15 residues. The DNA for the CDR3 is TGTGCCAGCAGCGGACGGGACAGGGGGGTCTACGAGCAGTACTTC. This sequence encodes CASSGRDRGVYEQYF.

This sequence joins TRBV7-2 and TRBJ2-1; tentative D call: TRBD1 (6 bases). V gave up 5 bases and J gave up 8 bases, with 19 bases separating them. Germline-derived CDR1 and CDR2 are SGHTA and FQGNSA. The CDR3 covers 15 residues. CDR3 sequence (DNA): TGTGCCAGCAGCAATACCGGGACACCAGTGGATGAGCAGTTCTTC. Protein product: CASSNTGTPVDEQFF. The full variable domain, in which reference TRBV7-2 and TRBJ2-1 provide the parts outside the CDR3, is GAGVSQSPSNKVTEKGKDVELRCDPISGHTALYWYRQSLGQGLEFLIYFQGNSAPDKSGLPSDRFSAERTGGSVSTLTIQRTQQEDSAVYLCASSNTGTPVDEQFFGPGTRLTVL.